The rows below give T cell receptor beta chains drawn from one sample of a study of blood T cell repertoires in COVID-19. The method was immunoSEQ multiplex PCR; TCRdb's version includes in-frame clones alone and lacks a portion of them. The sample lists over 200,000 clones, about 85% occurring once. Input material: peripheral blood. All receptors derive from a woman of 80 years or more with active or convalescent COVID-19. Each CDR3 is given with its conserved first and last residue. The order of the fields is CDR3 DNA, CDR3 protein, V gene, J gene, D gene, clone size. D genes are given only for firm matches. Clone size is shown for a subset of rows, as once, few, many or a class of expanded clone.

TGTGCCATCAGGGACAGGGGGTTCAGTGAAAAACTGTTTTTT,CAIRDRGFSEKLFF,TRBV10-3,TRBJ1-4,TRBD1,NA
TGCGCCAGCAGCTTGACAGGGGGCGAAGAGACCCAGTACTTC,CASSLTGGEETQYF,TRBV5-1,TRBJ2-5,TRBD1,NA
TGTGCCAGCAGTTTCCAGACAGGGAGGCTATTAGATCAGCCCCAGCATTTT,CASSFQTGRLLDQPQHF,TRBV6-2/TRBV6-3,TRBJ1-5,TRBD1,NA
TGTGCCAGCAGTTACTCGAGGGACATCTACGAGCAGTACTTC,CASSYSRDIYEQYF,TRBV6-7,TRBJ2-7,NA,NA
TGTGCCAGCAGCCAAGGGGTCCCAGGGTACCAAGAGACCCAGTACTTC,CASSQGVPGYQETQYF,TRBV3-1/TRBV3-2,TRBJ2-5,NA,NA
TGCGCCAGCAGCCAAGTGGACAGGGACCACACTGAAGCTTTCTTT,CASSQVDRDHTEAFF,TRBV4-3,TRBJ1-1,TRBD1,NA
TGTGCCACCAGCGGAGACAGGGGAATTGTGGATACGCAGTATTTT,CATSGDRGIVDTQYF,TRBV15,TRBJ2-3,TRBD1,NA
TGTGCCAGAAGCCTCCACGGGGATGAGCAGTTCTTC,CARSLHGDEQFF,TRBV7-5,TRBJ2-1,NA,NA
TGTGCCACCAGTGACCGACAGGGGCGCTCCTTTAATGAGCAGTTCTTC,CATSDRQGRSFNEQFF,TRBV24-1,TRBJ2-1,TRBD1,NA
TGTGCCAGCAGTGTAGGAGGCTCTGGAAACACCATATATTTT,CASSVGGSGNTIYF,TRBV2,TRBJ1-3,NA,NA
TGTGCCAGCAGCTTAACGCAGGGGGCAGATACGCAGTATTTT,CASSLTQGADTQYF,TRBV7-9,TRBJ2-3,TRBD1,NA
TGCAGTGCTAGTAGGGCGGGAGGTGAGGAGCAGTACTTC,CSASRAGGEEQYF,TRBV20-1,TRBJ2-7,TRBD2,few
TGTGCCAGCAGCCCGGACAGGGGGAGGACAGATACGCAGTATTTT,CASSPDRGRTDTQYF,TRBV3-1/TRBV3-2,TRBJ2-3,TRBD1,NA
TGTGCCAGCAGTTTTGGCGGTCGGGGGAATCAGCCCCAGCATTTT,CASSFGGRGNQPQHF,TRBV27,TRBJ1-5,NA,NA
TGTGCCACCAGTGATTCCCCGGGGAAACTGTTTTTT,CATSDSPGKLFF,TRBV24-1,TRBJ1-4,NA,NA
TGTGCCAGCAGCGTAGAGGGGGCAAGGGAGACCCAGTACTTC,CASSVEGARETQYF,TRBV9,TRBJ2-5,TRBD1,NA
TGTGCCAGTACGCCCGGGAGTTTACTCTCTGGGGCCAACGTCCTGACTTTC,CASTPGSLLSGANVLTF,TRBV19,TRBJ2-6,NA,NA
TGTGCCAGCAGTTCAGGAGGAAGCACTGAAGCTTTCTTT,CASSSGGSTEAFF,TRBV28,TRBJ1-1,NA,NA
TGTGCCAGCAGTTACGTGGGGGGGAAAACCTACGAGCAGTACTTC,CASSYVGGKTYEQYF,TRBV6-2/TRBV6-3,TRBJ2-7,TRBD2,NA
TGTGCCAGCAGCTTAGGTCGGTGGGCAGAGGGCTACACCTTC,CASSLGRWAEGYTF,TRBV7-2,TRBJ1-2,NA,NA
TGTGCCAGTAACGACAGGGGGTCGGCCTACGAGCAGTACTTC,CASNDRGSAYEQYF,TRBV19,TRBJ2-7,TRBD1,NA
TGTGCCAGCAGCCCCACTGTATTAGATACGCAGTATTTT,CASSPTVLDTQYF,TRBV9,TRBJ2-3,NA,NA
TGTGCCACCCGGACTAGGCTGACGGCTTTCTTT,CATRTRLTAFF,TRBV6-5,TRBJ1-1,NA,NA
TGTGCCAGCAGCTCCTACCGTCGCTATGAAAAACTGTTTTTT,CASSSYRRYEKLFF,TRBV7-6,TRBJ1-4,NA,NA
TGTGCCACCAGCAGAGATATTGGCCGGACGCAGGTCATACTCTCTGGGAGTGAGCAGTTCTTC,CATSRDIGRTQVILSGSEQFF,TRBV15,TRBJ2-1,NA,NA
TGCGCCAGCAGCTTAGCCCTAGCGGGAGGAAGTGATGAGCAGTTCTTC,CASSLALAGGSDEQFF,TRBV5-1,TRBJ2-1,TRBD2,NA
TGTGCCAGCAGTCTAGCGGGAGGAGGGGCGAATGAGCAGTTCTTC,CASSLAGGGANEQFF,TRBV3-1/TRBV3-2,TRBJ2-1,TRBD2,few
TGTGCCACCAGTGATAGTACAGGAGATCGTCTAATGTCCGCCTACGAGCAGTACTTC,CATSDSTGDRLMSAYEQYF,TRBV24-1,TRBJ2-7,NA,NA
TGTGCCAGCTCACTTATAGTGACGGCGGCAGAGACCCAGTACTTC,CASSLIVTAAETQYF,TRBV18,TRBJ2-5,NA,NA
TGCGCCAGCAGCCCCAGGGAACGTTCACCCCTCCACTTT,CASSPRERSPLHF,TRBV4-1,TRBJ1-6,NA,few
TGTGCCAGCAGAAAAACAGGGGACACTGAAGCTTTCTTT,CASRKTGDTEAFF,TRBV12-3/TRBV12-4,TRBJ1-1,TRBD1,NA
TGTGCCAGCAGCTTAAGGCAGGGGGCATTCCGAGAGACCCAGTACTTC,CASSLRQGAFRETQYF,TRBV7-6,TRBJ2-5,TRBD1,NA
TGTGCCATCAGTGAAGGGACTAGCGGCCGCACAGATACGCAGTATTTT,CAISEGTSGRTDTQYF,TRBV10-3,TRBJ2-3,TRBD2,NA
TGCGCCAGCAGCCAAGCGGCAGGGGGCGCGAGTTCACCCCTCCACTTT,CASSQAAGGASSPLHF,TRBV4-3,TRBJ1-6,TRBD1,NA
TGTGCCAGCAGCTTAGTCGCGCTGAGTAATTCACCCCTCCACTTT,CASSLVALSNSPLHF,TRBV7-8,TRBJ1-6,NA,few
TGCGCCAGCAGCCAAGTAAGGGGTAACTCCTACAATGAGCAGTTCTTC,CASSQVRGNSYNEQFF,TRBV4-1,TRBJ2-1,NA,NA
TGTGCCAGCAGCTTAGCGGGGCCTAGCGTGAACACCGGGGAGCTGTTTTTT,CASSLAGPSVNTGELFF,TRBV7-6,TRBJ2-2,NA,NA
TGTGCCAGCAGTGTACCGGGACAGGATACCATGAACACTGAAGCTTTCTTT,CASSVPGQDTMNTEAFF,TRBV6-4,TRBJ1-1,TRBD1,NA
TGTGCCAGCAGGACAGGGCCGCTCAATCAGCCCCAGCATTTT,CASRTGPLNQPQHF,TRBV6-5,TRBJ1-5,TRBD1,NA
TGTGCCAGCAGCCAAGATTGGGCATTGGAGCAGTACTTC,CASSQDWALEQYF,TRBV4-2,TRBJ2-7,NA,NA
TGTGCCAGCAGCGTCGGGACTAGCGGGAGAACCGAGCAGTACTTC,CASSVGTSGRTEQYF,TRBV9,TRBJ2-7,TRBD2,NA
TGTGCCAGCAGCCCCCGTTCAGGACAGGGTCCCCAAGAGACCCAGTACTTC,CASSPRSGQGPQETQYF,TRBV9,TRBJ2-5,TRBD1,NA
TGTGCCAGCTCACCCAGCGGGGCTCAAGAGACCCAGTACTTC,CASSPSGAQETQYF,TRBV18,TRBJ2-5,TRBD2,NA
TGTGCCAGTAAAACGGGGGGACCTGGTTCGGGGGCCAACGTCCTGACTTTC,CASKTGGPGSGANVLTF,TRBV19,TRBJ2-6,TRBD2,NA
TGTGCCAGCAGCACCCAGGGGGCGCTTCTAAGCGACGAGCAGTACTTC,CASSTQGALLSDEQYF,TRBV7-2,TRBJ2-7,TRBD1,NA
TGTGCCAGCAGCTTAGTTATATCGGTCTCTGGAAACACCATATATTTT,CASSLVISVSGNTIYF,TRBV7-2,TRBJ1-3,NA,NA
TGTGCCTGGAGCCCAGGGTCCGAGCAGTACTTC,CAWSPGSEQYF,TRBV30,TRBJ2-7,NA,NA